Below are 10 T cell receptor beta chains sequenced from a single sample in a study of T cell repertoires in cytomegalovirus infection. No antigen has been identified for these receptors. TCRdb re-analysed the reads in MiXCR, keeping a single row per CDR3 protein. The sample lists about half a million distinct CDR3 sequences; roughly a third were seen once. Source: cultured PBMCs, taken from culture after CMV antigen stimulation. The receptors were gathered from a human donor in good health (CMV status not recorded). Some clones in this sample may be carry-over from other donors' samples.

There are a few counts of this clonotype. The gene calls are TRBV11-1 and TRBJ2-1; 9 bases fit TRBD1. The CDR3 has 16 amino acids. The germline gives CDR1 SGHAT, CDR2 FQDESV (reference sequence). J lost 8 bases, V lost 3 bases, and 11 bases had no gene match. The CDR3 DNA reads TGTGCCAGCAGCTTTATTGCTGGACAGGGGTCAGATGAGCAGTTCTTC. This translates into CASSFIAGQGSDEQFF.

This clonotype turned up a few times. The genes are TRBV6-1 and TRBJ2-1; 11 bases map to TRBD1. Trimming at V came to 8 bases and at J to 4 bases, leaving 1 base not matched to a gene. Germline V lookup: CDR1 MNHNS, CDR2 SASEGT. The CDR3 contains 13 residues. In DNA form, the CDR3 reads TGTGCCAGCCGGGACAGGGGGTACAATGAGCAGTTCTTC. Amino acid sequence: CASRDRGYNEQFF.

The chain recombines TRBV10-3 with TRBJ2-3; TRBD2 matches 9 bases. The CDR3 totals 15 residues. V gave up 7 bases and J gave up 6 bases; unmatched junction bases: 11. Germline loops: CDR1 ENHRY, CDR2 SYGVKD. CDR3 in amino acids: CAIKTGAGGQDTQYF. The CDR3 coding sequence is TGTGCCATCAAAACTGGGGCGGGAGGGCAGGATACGCAGTATTTT.

V and J are TRBV7-2 and TRBJ1-1; D gene unclear. The length of the CDR3 is 14 residues. Between the trimmed V and J ends, which lost 5 bases and 1 base, there was a span of 11 bases. Germline CDR1 SGHTA, CDR2 FQGNSA. CDR3 amino acids: CASSLGLWNTEAFF. CDR3 nucleotides: TGTGCCAGCAGCCTCGGACTTTGGAACACTGAAGCTTTCTTT.

This chain connects TRBV19 to TRBJ2-3; D gene unclear. The CDR3 runs to 14 residues. Germline CDR1 is LNHDA and CDR2 is SQIVND (reference sequence). V gave up 3 bases and J gave up 2 bases, with 9 bases separating them. Written as DNA, the CDR3 is TGTGCCAGTAGTATGGGCCTACTCACAGATACGCAGTATTTT. It yields the protein CASSMGLLTDTQYF.

This sequence joins TRBV27 and TRBJ2-2, with 13 bases identical to TRBD2. V was pared by 1 base and J by 8 bases, with 7 bases of the junction left unmatched. Germline V gene sequence: CDR1 MNHEY, CDR2 SMNVEV (reference sequence). The CDR3 runs 17 residues. The CDR3 DNA sequence: TGTGCCAGCAGTTTATATACCGGACTAGCGGGAGTGGGGGAGCTGTTTTTT. Translation: CASSLYTGLAGVGELFF.

This clonotype was picked up a small number of times. The chain recombines TRBV6-6 with TRBJ2-7; the match to TRBD1 covers 12 bases. The J segment lost 4 bases and the V segment lost 7 bases, leaving 5 bases of the junction unmatched. The CDR3 spans 14 residues. The germline V gene encodes CDR1 MNHNY and CDR2 SVGAGI (reference sequence). The CDR3 loop reads CASKRGQGAYEQYV. The CDR3 DNA sequence: TGTGCCAGCAAAAGGGGACAGGGGGCTTACGAGCAGTACGTC.

This clonotype was seen only a few times. The V call is TRBV6-2 or TRBV6-3, the J call TRBJ2-2; D is ambiguous. The CDR3 covers 13 residues. Trimming removed 2 bases at V and 7 bases at J, with 8 bases between. Per the germline V gene, CDR1 is MNHEY and CDR2 is SVGEGT. The DNA for the CDR3 is TGTGCCAGCAGTTACCAGAGACGCGGGGAGCTGTTTTTT. It yields the protein CASSYQRRGELFF.

The chain carries TRBV6-8 and TRBJ2-1, with TRBD2 as a possible D gene (5 bases). Trimming cost V 2 bases and J 0 bases, with 11 bases left between them. This CDR3 comprises 16 residues. In germline, CDR1 is MNHGY, CDR2 SAAAGT. CDR3 coding DNA: TGTGCCAGCAGTTACGGTTCTGGGAGCTCCTACAATGAGCAGTTCTTC. This sequence encodes CASSYGSGSSYNEQFF.

This clonotype has at least ten counts. The rearrangement uses TRBV11-2 and TRBJ1-5, with TRBD1 identical over 7 bases. The CDR3 runs to 16 residues. The trim removed 1 base at V and 5 bases at J, leaving 8 bases unmatched. Germline-derived CDR1 and CDR2 are SGHAT and FQNNGV. The CDR3 reads CASSLGQLGTDQPQHF. In DNA form, the CDR3 reads TGTGCCAGCAGCTTAGGGCAATTGGGGACAGATCAGCCCCAGCATTTT.